This T cell receptor beta chain was identified during a study of T cell responses to AZD1222 COVID-19 vaccine. The table came from immunoSEQ multiplex PCR; TCRdb's copy has only in-frame clones and leaves some out. The profile shows tens of thousands of clones, over 85% of them singletons. This CDR3 comprises 15 residues. V lost 2 bases to trimming and J lost 1 base, with 11 bases between them. Germline V gives CDR1 SGHTA, CDR2 FQGTGA. General study points: Only a handful of people who got AZD1222 tested seropositive at baseline.

Comments on this clone: Its antigen is undetermined.

The receptor was derived from an adult in good health. This chain links TRBV7-3 with TRBJ1-1, with D maybe TRBD1 (6 bases). This specimen was peripheral blood, taken on day 0 of AZD1222 vaccination. The CDR3 bases are TGTGCCAGCAGCTTACTTCCCAGGGGGAACACTGAAGCTTTCTTT. Amino acids: CASSLLPRGNTEAFF.